This T cell receptor beta chain originates from a study of control samples from healthy donors and cancer patients. The V and J ends lost 5 bases and 7 bases respectively, with 8 bases between them. CDR3 length: 12 residues. Germline V gene data show CDR1 as MNHEY and CDR2 as SMNVEV (reference sequence). The data were produced by immunoSEQ multiplex PCR, yet TCRdb's version contains in-frame clones alone and is incomplete. The sample holds 120,000 to 150,000 clones, roughly nine tenths seen once. Source material: blood. The TCR originated in a man younger than 35 in good health. The V and J genes are TRBV27 and TRBJ2-2; D is unresolved. The CDR3 reads CASSQTHGELFF. CDR3 in DNA: TGTGCCAGCAGTCAGACACACGGGGAGCTGTTTTTT.